The 27 T cell receptor beta chains below come from one sample, sequenced in a study of blood T cell repertoires in COVID-19 (dated by TCRdb to about 2020). Preparation of the library involved the immunoSEQ multiplex PCR assay. TCRdb took over this immuneACCESS table, retaining in-frame rearrangements with V and J assigned. Such tables are incomplete; in checked studies, under half of the missing clones stem from an unresolved V gene, and the remainder is unexplained. Counted in this sample were some 130,000 clones; 65% to 85% of them appeared once. Approximately 1.8% of the sample is held by the ten biggest clonotypes. Sequenced input: peripheral blood. These receptors were collected from a man in his 70s with acute or convalescent COVID-19.

The chain recombines TRBV6-1 with TRBJ2-7; 11 bases are shared with TRBD1. The germline V gene encodes CDR1 MNHNS and CDR2 SASEGT. The CDR3 totals 14 residues. J lost 6 bases, V lost 3 bases, and 4 bases had no gene match. The CDR3 region is CASSDGTGGGEQYF. The CDR3 DNA reads TGTGCCAGCAGTGACGGGACAGGGGGGGGCGAGCAGTACTTC.

The CDR3 nucleotides read TGTGCCATCCACCTGACACCCAAGGATGGCTACACCTTC. Encoded protein: CAIHLTPKDGYTF. The chain has TRBV10-3 and TRBJ1-2; no definite D call. Looked up from germline, CDR1 is ENHRY and CDR2 is SYGVKD. Trimming cost V 8 bases and J 6 bases, with 16 bases left between them. The CDR3 length is 13 residues.

The chain is built from TRBV10-3 and TRBJ2-3; 10 positions agree with TRBD1. The CDR3 extends over 16 amino acids. In germline, CDR1 is ENHRY, CDR2 SYGVKD. J gave up 3 bases and V 3 bases, and 6 bases lay outside the gene matches. The DNA of the CDR3 is TGTGCCATCAGTGAAACCGGGACAGGGGCGACAGATACGCAGTATTTT. It specifies CAISETGTGATDTQYF.

The rearrangement uses TRBV29-1 and TRBJ1-1; D is undetermined. The ends were cut back, 5 bases at V and 2 bases at J, with 12 bases in the middle. Germline assignment: CDR1 SQVTM and CDR2 ANQGSEA. This CDR3 is built from 13 residues. CDR3 loop: CSVTVTANTEAFF. Written as DNA, the CDR3 is TGCAGCGTTACGGTTACAGCAAACACTGAAGCTTTCTTT.

Only a few counts were recorded for this clone. J is TRBJ1-2 and V is TRBV5-6; TRBD1 aligns across 7 bases. Per the germline V gene, CDR1 is SGHDT and CDR2 is YYEEEE. The CDR3 has 14 residues. V lost 7 bases to trimming and J lost 3 bases; unmatched junction nucleotides: 9. DNA of the CDR3: TGTGCCAGCCTTCGGCTAACAGGGGACTATGGCTACACCTTC. Translating it yields CASLRLTGDYGYTF. Together with reference TRBV5-6 and TRBJ1-2, the CDR3 gives the full variable domain: DAGVTQSPTHLIKTRGQQVTLRCSPKSGHDTVSWYQQALGQGPQFIFQYYEEEERQRGNFPDRFSGHQFPNYSSELNVNALLLGDSALYLCASLRLTGDYGYTFGSGTRLTVV.

The chain is built from TRBV6-6 and TRBJ2-7; 7 bases align to TRBD2. Unmatched junction bases numbered 14, after V lost 5 bases and J lost 4 bases. CDR1 is MNHNY, CDR2 SVGAGI, per germline (reference sequence). The CDR3 covers 16 residues. The chain's CDR3 is CASSNQGTAGVYEQYF. In nucleotides, the CDR3 is TGTGCCAGCAGTAACCAGGGCACGGCGGGGGTATACGAGCAGTACTTC.

The rearrangement links TRBV7-9 to TRBJ1-6, with 9 bases matching TRBD1. Trimming at V came to 1 base and at J to 9 bases, leaving 7 bases not matched to a gene. CDR3 length: 16 amino acids. Looked up from germline, CDR1 is SEHNR and CDR2 is FQNEAQ (reference sequence). CDR3 sequence: CASSLVQGARLSPLHF. The CDR3 coding sequence is TGTGCCAGCAGCTTAGTACAGGGGGCGCGTCTTTCACCCCTCCACTTT.

The rearrangement uses TRBV18 and TRBJ2-3, with TRBD2 identical over 14 bases. The CDR3 is 15 amino acids. The V gene's germline CDR1 is KGHSH and CDR2 LQKENI. With 6 bases clipped from V and 2 bases from J, the junction kept 1 base outside the gene matches. The CDR3 region has the DNA TGTGCCAGCTCGGGACTAGCGGGGGTCACAGATACGCAGTATTTT. It specifies CASSGLAGVTDTQYF. The whole variable domain, filled in from reference TRBV18 and TRBJ2-3, reads NAGVMQNPRHLVRRRGQEARLRCSPMKGHSHVYWYRQLPEEGLKFMVYLQKENIIDESGMPKERFSAEFPKEGPSILRIQQVVRGDSAAYFCASSGLAGVTDTQYFGPGTRLTVL.

The J gene is TRBJ2-1, the V gene TRBV18; 7 nucleotides align to TRBD2. The junction had 10 bases not matched to a gene; V was cut back by 1 base and J by 1 base. The germline gives CDR1 KGHSH, CDR2 LQKENI. The CDR3 runs to 18 residues. CDR3 protein: CASSPQGGAGTSYNEQFF. Here the CDR3 DNA reads TGTGCCAGCTCACCACAGGGAGGAGCGGGGACTTCCTACAATGAGCAGTTCTTC.

This chain joins TRBV20-1 and TRBJ2-7; tentative D call: TRBD1 (5 bases). The CDR3 loop spans 11 amino acids. Trimming cost V 3 bases and J 3 bases, with 6 bases left between them. Germline lookup yields CDR1 DFQATT and CDR2 SNEGSKA (reference sequence). For the CDR3, the DNA is TGCAGTGCTAGGGGGCTCTACGAGCAGTACTTC. Protein product: CSARGLYEQYF.

The sample holds one count of this clone. The CDR3 region has the DNA TGTGCCATCAGTCGCCAGGACAGTGGAAACACCATATATTTT. Protein sequence: CAISRQDSGNTIYF. J is TRBJ1-3 and V is TRBV10-3; a weak D match, TRBD1 (6 bases). Trimming took 5 bases from V and 3 from J, leaving 11 bases between them. The CDR3 extends over 14 amino acids. The germline gives CDR1 ENHRY, CDR2 SYGVKD.

There are a few counts of this clone. The chain joins TRBV4-1 to TRBJ2-1; tentative D call: TRBD1 (5 bases). This CDR3 spans 14 amino acids. Germline values: CDR1 MGHRA, CDR2 YSYEKL. V gave up 4 bases and J gave up 8 bases, with 15 bases separating them. The CDR3 loop reads CASSPLGDRDEQFF. DNA of the CDR3: TGCGCCAGCAGCCCTTTAGGGGATAGAGATGAGCAGTTCTTC.

The CDR3 coding sequence is TGTGCCAGCAGGAGGACTAGCGGAGCGAACACCGGGGAGCTGTTTTTT. Its translation is CASRRTSGANTGELFF. The J gene is TRBJ2-2, the V gene TRBV2, with 10 bases that match TRBD2. CDR1 and CDR2 from the germline V gene are SNHLY and FYNNEI. This CDR3 is built from 16 residues. The junction had 4 bases not matched to a gene; V was cut back by 6 bases and J by 0 bases.

In its sample, this clone was seen once. J is TRBJ2-7 and V is TRBV4-1; D not resolved. V lost 4 bases to trimming and J lost 0 bases, with 7 bases between them. This CDR3 spans 13 amino acids. Germline loops: CDR1 MGHRA, CDR2 YSYEKL. The CDR3 region is CASSRAVSYEQYF. In DNA, the CDR3 is TGCGCCAGCAGCCGCGCCGTCTCCTACGAGCAGTACTTC.

This sequence joins TRBV30 and TRBJ1-1; D not certain. This CDR3 contains 13 residues. V was shortened by 7 bases and J by 4 bases, with 16 bases between the two germline ends. Germline V gives CDR1 GTSNPN, CDR2 SVGIG (reference sequence). In DNA, the CDR3 is TGTGCCTTCGGGCCTAGGGAGATCACTGAAGCTTTCTTT. It yields the protein CAFGPREITEAFF.

V is TRBV2 and J is TRBJ1-2, with D possibly being TRBD1 (6 bases). Germline CDR1 and CDR2: SNHLY and FYNNEI. This CDR3 comprises 15 residues. The V and J ends lost 6 bases and 8 bases respectively, with 22 bases between them. CDR3 in amino acids: CASRINREPTGGYTF. CDR3 nucleotides: TGTGCCAGCAGGATAAACAGGGAACCTACGGGCGGCTACACCTTC.

The chain links TRBV6-5 to TRBJ2-5, with a tentative D call TRBD1 (6 bases). V was trimmed by 5 bases and J by 4 bases, leaving 8 bases between them. Germline lookup yields CDR1 MNHEY and CDR2 SVGAGI. The CDR3 covers 12 residues. As DNA, the CDR3 is TGTGCCAGCAGTCTACAGGGAGAGACCCAGTACTTC. The encoded protein is CASSLQGETQYF.

This sequence joins TRBV15 and TRBJ2-3; TRBD2 matches 8 bases. The CDR3 is 17 residues long. CDR1 and CDR2 from the germline V gene are LNHNV and YYDKDF (reference sequence). V lost 2 bases and J lost 2; bases outside the gene matches: 9. The CDR3 is CATSRLSGGGATDTQYF. The DNA of the CDR3 is TGTGCCACCAGCAGATTATCGGGAGGGGGGGCCACAGATACGCAGTATTTT.

V usage is TRBV3-1 (or the pseudogene TRBV3-2) and J usage is TRBJ2-7; 14 nucleotides line up with TRBD2. This CDR3 comprises 13 residues. The germline V gene encodes CDR1 LGHDT and CDR2 YNNKEL (reference sequence). The junction had 1 base not matched to a gene; V was cut back by 5 bases and J by 7 bases. The CDR3 DNA sequence: TGTGCCAGCAGCAGGACTAGCGGGGGGGAGCAGTACTTC. This translates into CASSRTSGGEQYF.

The genes are TRBV21-1 and TRBJ2-5; the table assigns TRBD1, which was not confirmed against the DNA. TRBV21-1 has pseudogene status. The CDR3 is 16 amino acids. The DNA for the CDR3 is TGTGCCAGCAGCGGTCCCGGGACAGGGATATTGGAGACCCAGTACTTC. It specifies CASSGPGTGILETQYF.

This sequence joins TRBV30 and TRBJ1-6, with D possibly matching TRBD1 (6 bases). Looked up from germline, CDR1 is GTSNPN and CDR2 is SVGIG (reference sequence). Trimming pared 5 bases from V and 7 bases from J, leaving 12 bases between. The CDR3 loop spans 13 amino acids. The CDR3 DNA follows: TGTGCCTGGGAAGGGGGGGGGAATTCACCCCTCCACTTT. This sequence encodes CAWEGGGNSPLHF.

The chain combines TRBV2 with TRBJ1-5; a weak D match, TRBD1 (5 bases). Per germline, CDR1 SNHLY and CDR2 FYNNEI. V gave up 6 bases and J gave up 1 base, with 16 bases separating them. The CDR3 covers 16 residues. The CDR3 sequence: CASRWGGDRSNQPQHF. CDR3 nucleotides: TGTGCCAGCAGGTGGGGGGGTGACAGAAGCAATCAGCCCCAGCATTTT.

The rearrangement uses TRBV6-5 and TRBJ1-2, with D perhaps TRBD1 (5 bases). Germline CDR1 is MNHEY and CDR2 is SVGAGI. The CDR3 is 13 residues long. Trimming cost V 6 bases and J 0 bases, with 8 bases left between them. CDR3 protein: CASRETANYGYTF. The DNA of the CDR3 is TGTGCCAGCAGAGAGACAGCTAACTATGGCTACACCTTC.

J is TRBJ1-2 and V is TRBV15; 7 bases are shared with TRBD1. The length of the CDR3 is 19 residues. Germline values: CDR1 LNHNV, CDR2 YYDKDF (reference sequence). V was pared by 4 bases and J by 0 bases, with 17 bases of the junction left unmatched. CDR3 in DNA: TGTGCCACCAGCATCTGGGGCCCACGGTCAGGGGGAGCTAACTATGGCTACACCTTC. Protein product: CATSIWGPRSGGANYGYTF.

The V call is TRBV3-1 (or the pseudogene TRBV3-2), the J call TRBJ1-3; a weak D match, TRBD1 (6 bases). The length of the CDR3 is 20 residues. V was cut by 3 bases and J by 1 base, with 25 bases left in between. From germline, CDR1 is LGHDT and CDR2 YNNKEL (reference sequence). CDR3 nucleotides: TGTGCCAGCAGCCACCAGGGGCAGTTTGCTCCCGCCTGGTCTGGAAACACCATATATTTT. Translation: CASSHQGQFAPAWSGNTIYF.

This chain connects TRBV6-1 to TRBJ2-7; 7 nucleotides agree with TRBD2. CDR3 length: 15 amino acids. The ends lost 2 bases at V and 2 bases at J; junction bases unmatched: 6. Germline CDR1 MNHNS, CDR2 SASEGT. This CDR3 reads CASSEWQGGAYEQYF. The CDR3 coding sequence is TGTGCCAGCAGTGAATGGCAGGGAGGGGCCTACGAGCAGTACTTC.

This chain connects TRBV5-1 to TRBJ2-5; 7 bases line up with TRBD2. CDR3 length: 14 amino acids. V dropped 2 bases and J dropped 4; count of bases not matched to a gene: 5. Germline lookup yields CDR1 SGHRS and CDR2 YFSETQ. The CDR3 DNA reads as TGCGCCAGCAGCTTCGGGGGAGGGCGAGAGACCCAGTACTTC. Encoded protein: CASSFGGGRETQYF.